Sequencing of this T cell receptor (beta chain) was carried out in a study of blood T cell repertoires in COVID-19. Whole-study context: Acute and convalescent COVID-19 specimens originated in the United States, Italy and Spain.

Sequencing used immunoSEQ multiplex PCR; TCRdb keeps in-frame clones, though not all of them. The sample lists approximately 200,000 clones, about nine tenths seen once, with roughly 1.7% in the top ten. The CDR3 is 16 amino acids. With V trimmed by 0 bases and J by 6 bases, 9 bases remained unmatched. Germline V gene sequence: CDR1 MNHEY, CDR2 SVGAGI. Specimen: peripheral blood. V usage is TRBV6-5 and J usage is TRBJ2-7; 9 bases line up with TRBD1. This clonotype originated in a man in his 70s with acute or convalescent COVID-19. CDR3 in amino acids: CASSYSGTGTGSEQYF. DNA of the CDR3: TGTGCCAGCAGTTACTCAGGTACCGGGACAGGGAGCGAGCAGTACTTC.